The entry below gives a single T cell receptor beta chain sequence along with its context. These data originate in a study of blood T cell repertoires in COVID-19. About the research overall: The samples span acute and convalescent COVID-19 from the United States, Italy and Spain.

Original data processing: Estimation of nucleated cell counts was performed using reference gene primer amplification. Sequencing was performed with immunoSEQ multiplex PCR; in TCRdb, only in-frame clones are kept and a portion is missing. The DNA was the basis for D and trimming; V, J and clone size are from that table. The data hold 230,000 or so clones, with about 80% observed a single time. Unmatched junction bases numbered 7, after V lost 5 bases and J lost 5 bases. Looked up from germline, CDR1 is SGHTA and CDR2 is FQGNSA. The CDR3 has 16 amino acids. The TCR comes from a man over 45 with active or convalescent COVID-19. The chain joins TRBV7-2 to TRBJ2-5; 14 positions agree with TRBD2. Sequencing used peripheral blood. The CDR3, as DNA: TGTGCCAGCAGCACCCCGGGACTAGCGGGGGCGGAGACCCAGTACTTC. Encoded protein: CASSTPGLAGAETQYF.